This TCR beta chain was obtained from a study of blood T cell repertoires in COVID-19. Looking at the study overall: From T cells, B-cell-depleted T cells, or PBMCs came the material, which was cDNA or gDNA.

Germline V gene data show CDR1 as SGHDT and CDR2 as YYEEEE. The CDR3 spans 16 residues. With 0 bases removed from V and 0 bases from J, the gap between germline ends came to 10 bases. This clone showed up just a few times. Other DNA sequences in the same sample also yield this CDR3. TCRdb's table, derived via immunoSEQ multiplex PCR, lists solely in-frame clones and lacks some. This sample has just over 300,000 clones, with 90% found just once. Clinical history reported by participants formed the basis on which cohorts were assigned. The J gene is TRBJ1-5, the V gene TRBV5-6; D perhaps matches TRBD1 (6 bases). Sequenced material: PBMCs or T cells enriched from blood (not recorded which). The receptor comes from a woman aged 18-29 years with acute COVID-19. The CDR3 sequence is CASSLAGGYSNQPQHF. CDR3 nucleotides: TGTGCCAGCAGCTTGGCGGGGGGCTATAGCAATCAGCCCCAGCATTTT.